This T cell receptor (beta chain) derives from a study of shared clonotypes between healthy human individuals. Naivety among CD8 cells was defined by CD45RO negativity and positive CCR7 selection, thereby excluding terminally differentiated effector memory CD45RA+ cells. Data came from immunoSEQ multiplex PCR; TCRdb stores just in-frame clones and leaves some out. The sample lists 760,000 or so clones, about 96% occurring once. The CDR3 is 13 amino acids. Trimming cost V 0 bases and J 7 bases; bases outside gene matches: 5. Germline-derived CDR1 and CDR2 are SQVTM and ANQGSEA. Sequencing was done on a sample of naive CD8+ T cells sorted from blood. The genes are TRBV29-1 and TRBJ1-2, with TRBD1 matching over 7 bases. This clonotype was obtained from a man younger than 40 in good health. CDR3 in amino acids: CSVEDSQGPGYTF. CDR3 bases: TGCAGCGTTGAAGATTCACAGGGGCCTGGCTACACCTTC.